This T cell receptor (beta chain) is from a study of cytomegalovirus exposure and HLA in healthy donors. Method: immunoSEQ multiplex PCR; TCRdb's copy keeps in-frame clones and lacks some. There are 160,000 or so clones in the sample; around 89% occur only once, and almost 3% lies in the top ten. Study results and limitations: The investigators catalogued 164 TCR beta chains as cytomegalovirus-associated. With high specificity and sensitivity, the classifier reportedly diagnosed cytomegalovirus status.

Separation from the approximately 720-subject first cohort characterized the roughly 130-subject validation cohort, to which the donors belonged. This CDR3 comprises 16 residues. The germline V gene has CDR1 MNHNS and CDR2 SASEGT. Trimming cost V 3 bases and J 5 bases, with 17 bases left between them. To note about this clone: Its antigen is currently unknown.

The sequence came from a man between 18 and 29 years old in good health and CMV-seronegative. Sequencing input: PBMCs. V and J are TRBV6-1 and TRBJ1-5; tentative D call: TRBD1 (5 bases). In DNA, the CDR3 is TGTGCCAGCAGTGACAGTTATTGGACAAACGATCAGCCCCAGCATTTT. Translated: CASSDSYWTNDQPQHF.